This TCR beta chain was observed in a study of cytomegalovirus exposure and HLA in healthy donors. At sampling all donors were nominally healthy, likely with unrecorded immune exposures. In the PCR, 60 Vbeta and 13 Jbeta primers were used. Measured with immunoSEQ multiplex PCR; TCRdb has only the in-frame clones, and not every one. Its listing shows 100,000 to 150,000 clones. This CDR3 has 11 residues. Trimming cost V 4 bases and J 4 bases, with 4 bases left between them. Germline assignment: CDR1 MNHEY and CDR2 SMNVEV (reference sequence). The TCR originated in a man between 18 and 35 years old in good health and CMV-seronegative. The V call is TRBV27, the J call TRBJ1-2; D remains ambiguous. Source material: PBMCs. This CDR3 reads CASSSSYGYTF. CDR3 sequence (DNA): TGTGCCAGCAGTTCGAGCTATGGCTACACCTTC.